This T cell receptor beta chain came from a study of regulatory T cells in long-lasting Graves disease (dated by TCRdb to the early 2020s). In the study overall: Newly diagnosed Graves' disease patients had taken antithyroid drugs for less than 3 months. The study took place in China and was registered as a clinical trial. Persistent Graves' disease patients were compared with newly diagnosed Graves' disease patients by peripheral blood TCR sequencing and RNA sequencing. A total of some 35 samples underwent TCR sequencing, from about 13 patients with persistent Graves' disease and about 20 patients with newly diagnosed Graves' disease.

V is pared back by 7 bases and J by 3 bases, with 19 bases lying between the germline termini. Based on the germline V gene, the CDR1 and CDR2 sequences are MDHEN and SYDVKM. The CDR3 runs 15 amino acids, cysteine and phenylalanine included. The DNA shown is the 45-base CDR3, in frame from base 1. Library prep was done by multiplex PCR. TCRdb lists the instrument as Illumina HiSeq 4000. To build TCR beta libraries, CDR3 regions were amplified by Arm-PCR using iRepertoire HTBI primers. Gel purification was performed on PCR products prior to sequencing. The study's own analysis went as follows. Across samples, 60 to 80 TRBV and over 11 TRBJ segments were identified and used for gene usage analysis of CDR3 amino acid clonotypes. Filtered high-quality paired reads were merged into contigs using COPE and FqMerger. BLAST was used to align contigs to IMGT TRBV, TRBD and TRBJ reference genes, and CDR3 was defined according to IMGT. Any clonotype with a frequency above 0.1% was counted as a highly expanded clone. Repertoire diversity was measured by Shannon entropy, and V-J evenness by the Gini coefficient. A clonotype was considered public if more than one individual shared it. TCRdb trimmed public reads at Q25 via fastp, called clones via MiXCR and kept in-frame beta chains. Rows with one shared CDR3 protein collapse into an entry with the most common genes and DNA. TCRdb, not the original authors, processed these V and J calls. The sample yields 350,000 to 550,000 distinct CDR3 sequences; 15% were counted once. The top ten clonotypes cover about a sixth of the sample.

General findings and caveats noted by the study authors: Compared with newly diagnosed patients, patients with persistent Graves' disease had lower TCR Shannon entropy and fewer highly expanded clones, which suggests clonal expansion. More public clonotypes were shared among persistent patients (under 3,000) than among newly diagnosed patients (just under 1,000). Only peripheral blood was studied, because thyroid tissue, the primary lesion, was inaccessible. The authors noted that the small sample size was a limitation that may lower accuracy. Sequencing and analysis were limited to the TCR beta chain. Persistent disease showed preferential use of TRBV28, TRBJ1-2 and TRBJ2-5, whereas newly diagnosed disease favored TRBV20-1 and TRBJ2-1.

This clonotype came up many times. It lacks a known antigen. Within one base of it there is no much larger clone, and no base qualities were kept. The sample's time point label, in plain terms: newly diagnosed GD, antithyroid drugs for less than 3 months. RNA was extracted from PBMCs in TRIzol for both TCR sequencing and RNA sequencing. The diagnosis of Graves' disease followed American Thyroid Association guidelines. Patients were recruited from an endocrinology department in Xi'an, China. Each patient gave approximately 10 milliliters of peripheral blood, collected in an EDTA anticoagulant tube. Ficoll Paque Plus density gradient separation was used to isolate PBMCs, and no further T cell sorting was done. An Agilent 2100 Bioanalyzer and agarose gel were used to check RNA quality, and a NanoDrop 2000 was used to measure RNA concentration. The same data also went into a second study, on T cells in Graves' hyperthyroidism and ophthalmopathy. As that second paper reports: A patient counted as having stable Graves' hyperthyroidism if no progression to ophthalmopathy occurred over 18 months of follow-up. Hyperthyroidism patients were newly diagnosed, had a disease duration of under 2 months, and were aged 18 to 65 years. The study excluded patients with uncontrolled infections, other autoimmune diseases, pregnancy or lactation. Diagnoses were established on the basis of clinical symptoms, serum thyroxine and TRAb, thyroid ultrasound, and orbital computed tomography. For the first round of RT-PCR on the TCR CDR3, the HTBI primer set was used together with the Qiagen OneStep RT-PCR kit. Blood samples also contained most of the expanded thyroid clonotypes (frequency above 0.001), which suggests that blood repertoires may reflect thyroid immune responses. A model built on a 13 V-J signature distinguished ophthalmopathy from stable hyperthyroidism, reaching 85% to 90% sensitivity and under 84% specificity in cross-validation and 80%/75% in testing. During validation, the model predicted progression to ophthalmopathy a median of about 6.5 months ahead of onset, with almost 71% sensitivity and less than 85% specificity. To identify TCR V-J signatures that set the groups apart, the researchers used a discovery cohort of about a hundred patients, made up of some 41 with Graves' ophthalmopathy and 57 with stable Graves' hyperthyroidism. An independent validation cohort of some 18 hyperthyroidism patients and approximately 17 patients who later progressed to ophthalmopathy tested prospective prediction of ophthalmopathy. The approximately 95 discovery patients were divided at random into training and test sets in a 7:3 ratio. Thyroid tissue and blood T-cell repertoires from six or seven Graves' hyperthyroidism patients were also compared in the study. Once sampling was done, hyperthyroidism patients were given methimazole at a starting dose of 30 mg daily, whereas ophthalmopathy patients were given high-dose intravenous methylprednisolone. Libraries were constructed in a second round of multiplex PCR, after which size selection and purification were performed. The libraries were sequenced on an Illumina HiSeq2000 using paired-end 100 bp reads. SOAPnuke was used to process the raw data, throwing out any read that contained adapters or uncalled bases, had a mean Phred below 15, or lacked an exact constant-primer or identifier match. COPE v1.2.5 was used to merge the high-quality paired reads, and each unique nucleotide sequence was defined as a clonotype. MiTCR v1.1 was used to align the clonotypes against IMGT TRBV, TRBD and TRBJ reference segments. The analysis was restricted to V-J combinations with a frequency above 0.0001, which together covered 98% to 99.2% of the repertoires. A TCS score was defined as the ratio between F50 (clonal expansion) and ExV (chaos), using BLOSUM62-based TCRdist between CDR3 peptides within each V-J. Welch's t-statistics and random forest reduced just over 500 V-J features to about 12, which were used in a naive Bayes classifier (R e1071). Sample size was not statistically predetermined, and blinding of investigators to group allocation was not performed. The paper describes TCR Vbeta CDR3 sequencing of more than 120 peripheral blood samples, made up of 43 ophthalmopathy patients, some 76 hyperthyroidism patients and some 17 progressor patients.

The origin of this receptor is a woman aged 30 to 39 with Graves disease. Donor details come from another sample of the same person, matched by shared clones. The chain is made from TRBV28 and TRBJ2-7; possibly the D gene is TRBD2, per 5 matching bases. The input for sequencing was peripheral blood mononuclear cells (PBMCs), taken at new diagnosis, from a patient treated with antithyroid drugs. Here is the DNA: TGTGCCAGCATTGTCGTTGGGCAGAGGGACTACGAGCAGTACTTC. Translation gives CASIVVGQRDYEQYF.